This TCR beta chain was identified in a study of CD8 T cells in Susac syndrome. The CDR3 is 14 amino acids. Germline V CDR1 and CDR2: MNHEY, SVGEGT. V lost 2 bases to trimming and J lost 1 base, with 8 bases between them. The TEMRA cells underwent FACS enrichment, while the CD8+ and CD4+ T cells underwent negative isolation. The authors reverse transcribed 0.5 to 1 ug RNA with random hexamers. Amplification of TCR beta CDR3 was carried out by immunoSEQ multiplex PCR, which covered 54 Vbeta and 13 Jbeta segments. Via MiXCR, TCRdb re-called the immunoSEQ multiplex PCR reads, giving one row per CDR3 protein. Here the sample spans some 260,000 distinct CDR3 sequences, 93% being singletons.

The sequenced material came from CD4+ T cells from PBMCs. The J gene is TRBJ1-1, the V gene TRBV6-2 or TRBV6-3; D gene unclear. The TCR originated in a human donor with multiple sclerosis. The CDR3 region is CASSYVGKNTEAFF. CDR3 nucleotides: TGTGCCAGCAGTTACGTGGGGAAGAACACTGAAGCTTTCTTT.